The next 30 T cell receptor beta chains were all read from a single sample in a study of blood T cell repertoires in COVID-19. Assay used: immunoSEQ multiplex PCR; TCRdb lists only in-frame clones, some missing. This sample has 220,000 or so clones, with about 85% found just once. The sample was peripheral blood. These receptors all come from a man between 50 and 59 years old who had recovered from COVID-19.

Only one count was recorded for this clone. The chain combines TRBV5-1 with TRBJ2-1; 8 bases line up with TRBD1. This CDR3 has 15 residues. The V and J ends lost 6 bases and 9 bases, in that order; junction bases with no gene match: 14. CDR1 and CDR2 from the germline V gene are SGHRS and YFSETQ. CDR3: CASIGETGGGGEQFF. CDR3 nucleotide sequence: TGCGCCAGCATCGGAGAAACAGGGGGTGGCGGTGAGCAGTTCTTC.

The chain carries TRBV27 and TRBJ2-1; no definite D call. Germline V gene sequence: CDR1 MNHEY, CDR2 SMNVEV (reference sequence). The CDR3 has 15 residues. Trimming cost V 2 bases and J 5 bases, with 13 bases left between them. CDR3 region: CASSLLASMNNEQFF. As DNA, the CDR3 is TGTGCCAGCAGTTTACTCGCTAGTATGAACAATGAGCAGTTCTTC.

This chain connects TRBV21-1 to TRBJ2-1; the table's TRBD1 call for D was not verified on the DNA. TRBV21-1 is assigned pseudogene status. The CDR3 covers 12 residues. The CDR3 protein is CAMDNSYNEQFF. For the CDR3, the DNA is TGTGCCATGGACAACTCCTACAATGAGCAGTTCTTC.

The chain combines TRBV6-5 with TRBJ2-7, with 9 nucleotides matching TRBD1. CDR1 is MNHEY, CDR2 SVGAGI, per germline. With 0 bases clipped from V and 4 bases from J, the junction kept 4 bases outside the gene matches. This CDR3 spans 15 amino acids. CDR3 sequence (DNA): TGTGCCAGCAGTTACTCAGGACAGGGGAGTTACGAGCAGTACTTC. It is translated as CASSYSGQGSYEQYF.

V gene TRBV19 combines with J gene TRBJ2-1; 13 nucleotides line up with TRBD2. The V gene end was trimmed by 1 base and the J gene end by 7 bases; junction bases not matched to a gene: 1. Looked up from germline, CDR1 is LNHDA and CDR2 is SQIVND (reference sequence). The CDR3 contains 15 residues. The CDR3 sequence: CASSIGTSGRNEQFF. The DNA of the CDR3 is TGTGCCAGTAGTATAGGGACTAGCGGGAGAAATGAGCAGTTCTTC.

The rearrangement uses TRBV11-3 and TRBJ2-1; the match to TRBD2 covers 7 bases. CDR1 is SGHNT, CDR2 YENEEA, per germline. J lost 10 bases, V lost 5 bases, and 8 bases had no gene match. This CDR3 contains 13 residues. The CDR3 DNA follows: TGTGCCAGCAGCCTGGGGGGGTTGGGCGAGCAGTTCTTC. Its translation: CASSLGGLGEQFF.

The V gene is TRBV5-5, the J gene TRBJ1-3; D not resolved. This CDR3 has 13 residues. Germline V gene sequence: CDR1 SGHKS, CDR2 YYEKEE (reference sequence). The ends were cut back, 5 bases at V and 3 bases at J, with 9 bases in the middle. The CDR3 nucleotides read TGTGCCAGCAGTCACACCCATGGAAACACCATATATTTT. Translating it yields CASSHTHGNTIYF.

The genes are TRBV28 and TRBJ2-2, with TRBD2 as a possible D gene (6 bases). V was shortened by 1 base and J by 5 bases, with 11 bases between the two germline ends. This CDR3 comprises 15 residues. CDR1 MDHEN and CDR2 SYDVKM come from the germline V gene. The CDR3 reads CASSLFRGNTGELFF. DNA of the CDR3: TGTGCCAGCAGTTTATTTCGGGGGAATACCGGGGAGCTGTTTTTT. Complete variable domain (other parts from reference TRBV28 and TRBJ2-2): DVKVTQSSRYLVKRTGEKVFLECVQDMDHENMFWYRQDPGLGLRLIYFSYDVKMKEKGDIPEGYSVSREKKERFSLILESASTNQTSMYLCASSLFRGNTGELFFGEGSRLTVL.

This chain uses TRBV10-1 with TRBJ1-1; maybe TRBD1 (5 bases). Germline CDR1 reads WNHNN; CDR2 reads SYGVQD (reference sequence). Trimming took 6 bases from V and 1 from J, leaving 12 bases between them. This CDR3 is built from 14 residues. CDR3 amino acids: CASSRTGGNTEAFF. For the CDR3, the DNA is TGCGCCAGCAGCCGAACCGGGGGGAACACTGAAGCTTTCTTT.

This chain uses TRBV5-1 with TRBJ2-7; 8 bases fit TRBD1. V shed 5 bases, J shed 2 bases, and the junction held 6 bases outside the gene matches. This CDR3 is built from 14 residues. Germline lookup yields CDR1 SGHRS and CDR2 YFSETQ. The CDR3 protein is CASRKEQGAYEQYF. The CDR3 nucleotides read TGCGCCAGCAGGAAAGAACAGGGGGCCTACGAGCAGTACTTC.

The V call is TRBV30, the J call TRBJ2-3; 8 nucleotides align to TRBD2. With 7 bases clipped from V and 3 bases from J, the junction kept 3 bases outside the gene matches. CDR1 is GTSNPN and CDR2 is SVGIG in the germline V gene (reference sequence). There are 12 residues in the CDR3. The CDR3 nucleotides read TGTGCCTTGCTAGCGGGTACAGATACGCAGTATTTT. Its protein product is CALLAGTDTQYF. Full variable domain (missing parts from reference TRBV30 and TRBJ2-3): SQTIHQWPATLVQPVGSPLSLECTVEGTSNPNLYWYRQAAGRGLQLLFYSVGIGQISSEVPQNLSASRPQDRQFILSSKKLLLSDSGFYLCALLAGTDTQYFGPGTRLTVL.

The chain recombines TRBV27 with TRBJ1-1, with 8 bases that match TRBD1. The CDR3 length is 14 residues. Germline V CDR1 and CDR2: MNHEY, SMNVEV (reference sequence). The V gene end was trimmed by 7 bases and the J gene end by 1 base; junction bases not matched to a gene: 5. CDR3 sequence: CASTSGTGNTEAFF. The CDR3 nucleotides read TGTGCCAGCACTTCTGGGACAGGGAACACTGAAGCTTTCTTT.

V usage is TRBV19 and J usage is TRBJ2-1; weak D call: TRBD2 (5 bases). CDR1 and CDR2 from the germline V gene are LNHDA and SQIVND (reference sequence). The CDR3 spans 15 residues. Trimming removed 8 bases at V and 3 bases at J, with 17 bases between. CDR3 sequence: CASSTLATVYNEQFF. The CDR3 DNA sequence: TGTGCCAGTTCGACCCTAGCCACCGTCTACAATGAGCAGTTCTTC.

This chain joins TRBV28 and TRBJ2-7; possibly TRBD2 for D (6 bases). Germline loops: CDR1 MDHEN, CDR2 SYDVKM. This CDR3 is 14 amino acids long. Trimming removed 7 bases from V and 0 bases from J, with 13 bases in between. CDR3 in DNA: TGTGCCAGCAAGAGCGGGCTGAGCTCCTACGAGCAGTACTTC. It translates to CASKSGLSSYEQYF.

This clone appeared a few times. The gene calls are TRBV28 and TRBJ1-1, with 7 bases lining up with TRBD1. V was pared by 5 bases and J by 11 bases, with 14 bases of the junction left unmatched. This CDR3 has 14 residues. Germline CDR1 MDHEN, CDR2 SYDVKM. In nucleotides, the CDR3 is TGTGCCAGCAGTGAAGGGGGCGACCGTCAACGGGCTTTCTTT. Residues: CASSEGGDRQRAFF.

The chain joins TRBV6-5 to TRBJ2-7, with 7 bases matching TRBD1. The germline CDR1 and CDR2 sequences are MNHEY and SVGAGI. This CDR3 has 14 amino acids. V was pared by 6 bases and J by 2 bases, with 7 bases of the junction left unmatched. The CDR3 DNA is TGTGCCAGCAGATCTTTGACAGGGCCCTACGAGCAGTACTTC. Its protein product is CASRSLTGPYEQYF.

This rearrangement joins TRBV30 to TRBJ1-1, with D uncertain. V lost 0 bases to trimming and J lost 1 base, with 9 bases between them. This CDR3 is 14 amino acids long. Germline CDR1 is GTSNPN and CDR2 is SVGIG (reference sequence). The CDR3 loop is CAWSVRDRNTEAFF. For the CDR3, the DNA is TGTGCCTGGAGTGTGAGGGATCGGAACACTGAAGCTTTCTTT.

A single count supports this clone. The chain joins TRBV9 to TRBJ2-1, with TRBD1 matching over 10 bases. V was clipped by 5 bases and J by 3 bases; unmatched bases: 5. The CDR3 spans 15 residues. The V gene's germline CDR1 is SGDLS and CDR2 YYNGEE. The CDR3 is CASSVDRGNYNEQFF. The CDR3 DNA is TGTGCCAGCAGTGTGGACAGGGGGAACTACAATGAGCAGTTCTTC.

The CDR3 reads CASRPFTGGQPQHF. As DNA, the CDR3 is TGTGCCAGCAGGCCCTTTACAGGGGGACAGCCCCAGCATTTT. This chain links TRBV28 with TRBJ1-5, with TRBD1 matching over 8 bases. The junction had 8 bases not matched to a gene; V was cut back by 6 bases and J by 7 bases. CDR1 and CDR2 from the germline V gene are MDHEN and SYDVKM. The CDR3 loop spans 14 amino acids.

This chain joins TRBV12-3 or TRBV12-4 and TRBJ2-2, with D possibly matching TRBD2 (5 bases). The CDR3 runs 13 residues. Trimming cost V 1 base and J 5 bases, with 5 bases left between them. The CDR3 bases are TGTGCCAGCAGTTTAGGCGGGACCGGGGAGCTGTTTTTT. This translates into CASSLGGTGELFF.

For this clone: At the DNA level, this CDR3 is encoded by other sequences in the same sample as well. V usage is TRBV5-1 and J usage is TRBJ1-5, with D possibly matching TRBD1 (6 bases). Trimming removed 4 bases at V and 5 bases at J, with 13 bases between. The CDR3 has 14 amino acids. Germline V gene lookup returns CDR1 SGHRS and CDR2 YFSETQ. The CDR3 is CASSVGGRDQPQHF. DNA of the CDR3: TGCGCCAGCAGCGTGGGGGGCAGGGATCAGCCCCAGCATTTT.

This clone was seen just once. The chain couples TRBV6-5 to TRBJ2-1, with a weak D call TRBD1 (5 bases). V was shortened by 6 bases and J by 0 bases, with 6 bases between the two germline ends. Germline-derived CDR1 and CDR2 are MNHEY and SVGAGI. This CDR3 comprises 13 residues. DNA of the CDR3: TGTGCCAGCAGGGGGCCCTCCTACAATGAGCAGTTCTTC. Amino acid sequence: CASRGPSYNEQFF.

The chain has TRBV7-7 and TRBJ2-5; 10 positions agree with TRBD2. In germline, CDR1 is SSHAT, CDR2 FNYEAQ (reference sequence). This CDR3 spans 15 amino acids. V shed 5 bases, J shed 5 bases, and the junction held 8 bases outside the gene matches. The CDR3 loop is CASSTQASGSETQYF. The CDR3 region has the DNA TGTGCCAGCAGCACACAGGCTAGCGGGAGTGAGACCCAGTACTTC. Full variable domain (outside the CDR3, taken from reference TRBV7-7 and TRBJ2-5): GAGVSQSPRYKVTKRGQDVTLRCDPISSHATLYWYQQALGQGPEFLTYFNYEAQPDKSGLPSDRFSAERPEGSISTLTIQRTEQRDSAMYRCASSTQASGSETQYFGPGTRLLVL.

This chain joins TRBV10-3 and TRBJ2-5; 8 nucleotides agree with TRBD2. The germline gives CDR1 ENHRY, CDR2 SYGVKD. Trimming at V came to 5 bases and at J to 1 base, leaving 6 bases not matched to a gene. This CDR3 has 15 amino acids. The CDR3, as DNA: TGTGCCATCAGTACTACGACTAGCGCCCAAGAGACCCAGTACTTC. This translates into CAISTTTSAQETQYF.

The chain joins TRBV5-5 to TRBJ2-2, with D perhaps matching TRBD1 (6 bases). V lost 0 bases, J lost 8 bases, and 14 bases lay in between. CDR3 length: 15 residues. The germline V gene encodes CDR1 SGHKS and CDR2 YYEKEE (reference sequence). The DNA of the CDR3 is TGTGCCAGCAGCTTGGCCATACAGGGTGGGGGGGAGCTGTTTTTT. Amino acid sequence: CASSLAIQGGGELFF.

This clone was recorded a few times. The J gene is TRBJ2-5, the V gene TRBV3-1 (or the pseudogene TRBV3-2); weak D call: TRBD1 (6 bases). Per germline, CDR1 LGHDT and CDR2 YNNKEL (reference sequence). This CDR3 has 15 residues. With 4 bases removed from V and 5 bases from J, the gap between germline ends came to 17 bases. CDR3 amino acids: CASSLGTLRVETQYF. The CDR3 DNA sequence: TGTGCCAGCAGCCTTGGGACACTAAGGGTGGAGACCCAGTACTTC.

The gene calls are TRBV24-1 and TRBJ2-5, with TRBD2 as a possible D gene (5 bases). The CDR3 is 17 amino acids. Trimming left V 1 base short and J 5 bases short, with 19 bases between. Germline assignment: CDR1 KGHDR and CDR2 SFDVKD. The CDR3 DNA reads TGTGCCACCAGTGATTTCGGACGGGGAGAGATTCCGGAGACCCAGTACTTC. Amino acid sequence: CATSDFGRGEIPETQYF.

The chain joins TRBV30 to TRBJ2-5, with D unclear. V was trimmed by 4 bases and J by 1 base, leaving 10 bases between them. CDR1 GTSNPN and CDR2 SVGIG come from the germline V gene (reference sequence). The CDR3 is 13 residues long. The CDR3 bases are TGTGCCTGGACAACATCCCTCCAAGAGACCCAGTACTTC. The encoded protein is CAWTTSLQETQYF. Based on the CDR3 plus reference TRBV30 and TRBJ2-5, the full variable domain is SQTIHQWPATLVQPVGSPLSLECTVEGTSNPNLYWYRQAAGRGLQLLFYSVGIGQISSEVPQNLSASRPQDRQFILSSKKLLLSDSGFYLCAWTTSLQETQYFGPGTRLLVL.

In nucleotides, the CDR3 is TGTGCCAGCTCCTCGGGGGGTGAAAAACTGTTTTTT. Amino acids: CASSSGGEKLFF. The chain combines TRBV18 with TRBJ1-4, with D perhaps TRBD1 (5 bases). Germline CDR1 and CDR2: KGHSH and LQKENI. V gave up 6 bases and J gave up 7 bases, with 9 bases separating them. CDR3 length equals 12 residues.

The chain recombines TRBV30 with TRBJ2-7, with 7 bases aligning to TRBD2. Trimming cost V 4 bases and J 3 bases; bases outside gene matches: 9. CDR3 length equals 14 residues. Germline V gene data show CDR1 as GTSNPN and CDR2 as SVGIG (reference sequence). The CDR3 nucleotides are TGTGCCTGGAATCCCGGGAGGCCTATCTACGAGCAGTACTTC. Its protein is CAWNPGRPIYEQYF.